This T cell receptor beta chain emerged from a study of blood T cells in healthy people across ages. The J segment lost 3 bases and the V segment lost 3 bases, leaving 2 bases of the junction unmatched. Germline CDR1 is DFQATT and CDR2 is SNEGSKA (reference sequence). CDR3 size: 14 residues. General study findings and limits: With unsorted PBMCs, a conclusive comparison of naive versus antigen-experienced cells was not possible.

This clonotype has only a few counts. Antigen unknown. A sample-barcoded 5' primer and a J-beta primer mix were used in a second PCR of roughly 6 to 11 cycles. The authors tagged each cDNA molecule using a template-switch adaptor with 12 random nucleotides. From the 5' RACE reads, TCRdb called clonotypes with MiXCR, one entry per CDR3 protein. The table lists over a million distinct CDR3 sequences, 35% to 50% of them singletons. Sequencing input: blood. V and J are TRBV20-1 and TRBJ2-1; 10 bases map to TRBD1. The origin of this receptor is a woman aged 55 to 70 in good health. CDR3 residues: CSARGQGFYNEQFF. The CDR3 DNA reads TGCAGTGCTAGGGGACAGGGGTTCTACAATGAGCAGTTCTTC.